This entry describes one T cell receptor beta chain. What it binds is not known. Between the trimmed V and J ends, which lost 4 bases and 4 bases, there was a span of 8 bases. Germline CDR1 and CDR2: GTSNPN and SVGIG (reference sequence). The CDR3 consists of 13 residues. Though probably carrying unrecorded immune exposures, donors were nominally healthy at sampling. This sample was taken from a study of cytomegalovirus exposure and HLA in healthy donors. Both 60 Vbeta primers and 13 Jbeta primers went into the PCR. Sequenced by immunoSEQ multiplex PCR; TCRdb stores in-frame clones only, minus some. This sample carries around 170,000 clones, 65% to 85% of them seen once, and the ten largest clones take approximately 1.2%. Broader study findings: In a later analysis, HLA-associated beta chains showed higher expansion and lower generation probabilities than comparable chains. In the analysis, some V segments, TRBV6-2 and TRBV6-3 included, were excluded as indistinguishable. Prior analysis indicated that the majority of TCR beta V segments exhibited productivity approximately 90% or approximately 30% of the time.

The sample consisted of PBMCs. This sequence originates from a man aged 45-60 years in good health and CMV-seropositive. This chain connects TRBV30 to TRBJ2-6; no definite D call. CDR3 nucleotide sequence: TGTGCCTGGAAGAGGTTCGGGGCCAACGTCCTGACTTTC. As protein: CAWKRFGANVLTF.